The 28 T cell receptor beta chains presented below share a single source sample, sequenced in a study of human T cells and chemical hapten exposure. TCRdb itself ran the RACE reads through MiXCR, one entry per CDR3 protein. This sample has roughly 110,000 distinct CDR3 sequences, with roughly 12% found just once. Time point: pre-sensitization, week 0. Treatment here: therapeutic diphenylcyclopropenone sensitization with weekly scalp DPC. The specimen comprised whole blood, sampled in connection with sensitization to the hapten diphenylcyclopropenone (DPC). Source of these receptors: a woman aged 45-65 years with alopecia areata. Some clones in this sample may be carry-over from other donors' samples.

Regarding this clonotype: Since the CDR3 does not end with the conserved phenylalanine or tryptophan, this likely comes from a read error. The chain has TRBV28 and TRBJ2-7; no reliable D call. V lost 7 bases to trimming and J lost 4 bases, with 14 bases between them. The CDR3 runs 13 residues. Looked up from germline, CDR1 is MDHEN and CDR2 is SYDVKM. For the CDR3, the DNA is TGTGCCAGCAAACTCGGGCAGACATACGAGCAGTACTTG. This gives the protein CASKLGQTYEQYL.

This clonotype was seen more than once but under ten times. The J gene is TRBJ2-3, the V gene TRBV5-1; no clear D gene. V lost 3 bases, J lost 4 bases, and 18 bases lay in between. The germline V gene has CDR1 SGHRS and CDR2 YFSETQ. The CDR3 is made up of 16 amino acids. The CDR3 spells CASSSDGYLRSDTQYF. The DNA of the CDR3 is TGCGCCAGCAGCTCTGATGGCTATTTGAGGTCAGATACGCAGTATTTT. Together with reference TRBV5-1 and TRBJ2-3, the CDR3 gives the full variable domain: KAGVTQTPRYLIKTRGQQVTLSCSPISGHRSVSWYQQTPGQGLQFLFEYFSETQRNKGNFPGRFSGRQFSNSRSEMNVSTLELGDSALYLCASSSDGYLRSDTQYFGPGTRLTVL.

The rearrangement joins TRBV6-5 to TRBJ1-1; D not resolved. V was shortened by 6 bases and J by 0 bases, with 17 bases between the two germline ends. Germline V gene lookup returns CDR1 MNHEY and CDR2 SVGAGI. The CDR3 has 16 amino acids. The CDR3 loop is CASSRKGSYMNTEAFF. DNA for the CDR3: TGTGCCAGCAGCCGCAAAGGGAGTTACATGAACACTGAAGCTTTCTTT.

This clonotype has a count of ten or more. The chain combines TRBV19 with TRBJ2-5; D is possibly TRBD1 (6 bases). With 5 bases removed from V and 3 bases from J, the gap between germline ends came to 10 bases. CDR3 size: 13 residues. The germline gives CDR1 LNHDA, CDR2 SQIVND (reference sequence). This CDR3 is CASSSQGEETQYF. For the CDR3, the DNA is TGTGCCAGTAGTTCACAGGGAGAAGAGACCCAGTACTTC.

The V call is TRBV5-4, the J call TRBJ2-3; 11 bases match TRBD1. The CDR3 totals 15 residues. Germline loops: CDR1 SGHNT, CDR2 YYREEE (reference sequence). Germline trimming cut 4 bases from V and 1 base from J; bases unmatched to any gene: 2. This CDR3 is CASSPGQGGTDTQYF. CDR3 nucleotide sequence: TGTGCCAGCAGCCCGGGACAGGGGGGCACAGATACGCAGTATTTT.

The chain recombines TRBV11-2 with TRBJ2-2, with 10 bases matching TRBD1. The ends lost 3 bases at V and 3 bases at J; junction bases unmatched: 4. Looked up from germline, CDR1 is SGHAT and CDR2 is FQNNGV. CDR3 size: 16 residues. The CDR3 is CASSLTGGMDTGELFF. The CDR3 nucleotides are TGTGCCAGCAGCTTGACAGGGGGCATGGACACCGGGGAGCTGTTTTTT.

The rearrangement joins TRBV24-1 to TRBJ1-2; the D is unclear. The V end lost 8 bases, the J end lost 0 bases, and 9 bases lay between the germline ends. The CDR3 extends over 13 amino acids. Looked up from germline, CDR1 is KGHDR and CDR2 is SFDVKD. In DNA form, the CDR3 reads TGTGCCACCATCGGGCCCCCTAACTATGGCTACACCTTC. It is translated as CATIGPPNYGYTF.

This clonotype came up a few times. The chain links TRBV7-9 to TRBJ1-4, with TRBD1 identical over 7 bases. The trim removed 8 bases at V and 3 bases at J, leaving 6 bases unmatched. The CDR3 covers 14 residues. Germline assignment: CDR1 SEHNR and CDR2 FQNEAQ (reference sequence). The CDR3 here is CASAITGANEKLFF. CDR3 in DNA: TGTGCCAGCGCGATAACAGGGGCTAATGAAAAACTGTTTTTT.

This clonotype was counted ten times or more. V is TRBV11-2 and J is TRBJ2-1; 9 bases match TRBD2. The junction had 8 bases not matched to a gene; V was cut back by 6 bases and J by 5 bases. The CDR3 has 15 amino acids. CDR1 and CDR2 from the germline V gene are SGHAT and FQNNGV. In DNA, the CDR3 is TGTGCCAGCAGGGTTTTAGCGGGAGAACACAATGAGCAGTTCTTC. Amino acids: CASRVLAGEHNEQFF.

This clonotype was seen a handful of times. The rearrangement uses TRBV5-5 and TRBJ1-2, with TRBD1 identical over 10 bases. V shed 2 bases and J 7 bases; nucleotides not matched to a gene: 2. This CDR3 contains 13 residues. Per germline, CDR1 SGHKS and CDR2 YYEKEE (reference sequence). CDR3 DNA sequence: TGTGCCAGCAGCTTTGACAGGGGGCCTGGCTACACCTTC. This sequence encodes CASSFDRGPGYTF.

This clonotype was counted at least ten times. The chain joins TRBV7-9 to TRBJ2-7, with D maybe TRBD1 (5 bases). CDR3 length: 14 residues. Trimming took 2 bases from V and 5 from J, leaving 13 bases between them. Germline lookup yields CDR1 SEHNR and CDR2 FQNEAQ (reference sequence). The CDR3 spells CASSLIQGPHEQYF. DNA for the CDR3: TGTGCCAGCAGCTTAATTCAGGGCCCCCACGAGCAGTACTTC.

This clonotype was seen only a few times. The CDR3 spells CASSLSRPAINEKLFF. As DNA, the CDR3 is TGCGCCAGCAGCTTGTCTCGACCGGCTATTAATGAAAAACTGTTTTTT. This chain connects TRBV5-1 to TRBJ1-4; D call uncertain. The V end lost 1 base, the J end lost 4 bases, and 14 bases lay between the germline ends. The CDR3 consists of 16 residues. Germline V lookup: CDR1 SGHRS, CDR2 YFSETQ.

CDR3: CASSPGHTGELFF. For the CDR3, the DNA is TGTGCCAGCAGCCCGGGGCACACCGGGGAGCTGTTTTTT. V and J are TRBV7-2 and TRBJ2-2; D may match TRBD1 or TRBD2 (5 bases each). Germline V gene sequence: CDR1 SGHTA, CDR2 FQGNSA. The V and J ends lost 5 bases and 3 bases respectively, with 7 bases between them. This CDR3 has 13 residues.

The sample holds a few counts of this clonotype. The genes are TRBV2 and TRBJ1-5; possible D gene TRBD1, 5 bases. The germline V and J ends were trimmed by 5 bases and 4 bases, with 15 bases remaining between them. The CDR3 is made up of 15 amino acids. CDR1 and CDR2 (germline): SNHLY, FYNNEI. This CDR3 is CASSFRGGYNQPQHF. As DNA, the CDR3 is TGTGCCAGCAGTTTTCGGGGCGGATATAATCAGCCCCAGCATTTT. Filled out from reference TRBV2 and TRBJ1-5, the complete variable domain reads EPEVTQTPSHQVTQMGQEVILRCVPISNHLYFYWYRQILGQKVEFLVSFYNNEISEKSEIFDDQFSVERPDGSNFTLKIRSTKLEDSAMYFCASSFRGGYNQPQHFGDGTRLSIL.

The CDR3 region is CASRRLGAPTEAFF. DNA for the CDR3: TGTGCCAGCAGACGCTTAGGGGCTCCCACTGAAGCTTTCTTT. The V call is TRBV3-1, the J call TRBJ1-1; D is perhaps TRBD1 (5 bases). V dropped 6 bases and J dropped 4 bases, with 15 bases sitting between them. Per germline, CDR1 LGHDT and CDR2 YNNKEL (reference sequence). This CDR3 is built from 14 residues.

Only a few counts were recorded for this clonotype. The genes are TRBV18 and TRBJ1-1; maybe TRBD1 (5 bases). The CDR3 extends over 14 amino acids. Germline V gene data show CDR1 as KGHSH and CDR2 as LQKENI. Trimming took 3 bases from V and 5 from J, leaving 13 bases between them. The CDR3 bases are TGTGCCAGCTCACCGCAGCGGGGCAAGACTGAAGCTTTCTTT. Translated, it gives CASSPQRGKTEAFF.

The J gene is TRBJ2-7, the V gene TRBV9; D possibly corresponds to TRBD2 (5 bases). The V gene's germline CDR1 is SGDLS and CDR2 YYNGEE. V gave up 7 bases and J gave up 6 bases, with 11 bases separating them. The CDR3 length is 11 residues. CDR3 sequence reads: CASGSALEQYF. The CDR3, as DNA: TGTGCCAGCGGGAGCGCACTCGAGCAGTACTTC.

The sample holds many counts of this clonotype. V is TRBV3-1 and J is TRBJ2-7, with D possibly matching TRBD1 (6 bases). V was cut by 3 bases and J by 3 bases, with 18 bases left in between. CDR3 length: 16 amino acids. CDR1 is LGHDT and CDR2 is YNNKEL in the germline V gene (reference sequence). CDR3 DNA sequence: TGTGCCAGCAGCCAGTTAGGTTCCAGGGGCGACTACGAGCAGTACTTC. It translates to CASSQLGSRGDYEQYF.

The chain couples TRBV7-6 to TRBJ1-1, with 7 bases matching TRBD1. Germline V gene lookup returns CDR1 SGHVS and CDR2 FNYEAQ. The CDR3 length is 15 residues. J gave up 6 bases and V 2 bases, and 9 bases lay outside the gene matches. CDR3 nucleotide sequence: TGTGCCAGCAGCTTACTGACAGGGAGTAACGCTGAAGCTTTCTTT. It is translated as CASSLLTGSNAEAFF.

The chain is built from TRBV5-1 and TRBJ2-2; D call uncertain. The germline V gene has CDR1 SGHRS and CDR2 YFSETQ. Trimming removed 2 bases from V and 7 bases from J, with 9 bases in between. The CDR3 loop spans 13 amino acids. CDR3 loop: CASSLPDVGELFF. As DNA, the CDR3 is TGCGCCAGCAGCTTACCGGACGTCGGGGAGCTGTTTTTT. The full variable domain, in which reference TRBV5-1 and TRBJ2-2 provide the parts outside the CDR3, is KAGVTQTPRYLIKTRGQQVTLSCSPISGHRSVSWYQQTPGQGLQFLFEYFSETQRNKGNFPGRFSGRQFSNSRSEMNVSTLELGDSALYLCASSLPDVGELFFGEGSRLTVL.

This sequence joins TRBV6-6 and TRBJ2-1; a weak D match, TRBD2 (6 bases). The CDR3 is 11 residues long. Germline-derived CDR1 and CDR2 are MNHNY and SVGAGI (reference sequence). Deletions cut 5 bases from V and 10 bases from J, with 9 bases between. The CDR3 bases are TGTGCCAGCAGTCTCCTAGCGGAGCAGTTCTTC. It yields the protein CASSLLAEQFF.

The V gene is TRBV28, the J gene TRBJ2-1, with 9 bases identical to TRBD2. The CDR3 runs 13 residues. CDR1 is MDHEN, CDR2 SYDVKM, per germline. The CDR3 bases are TGTGCTTCGGCGGGGGGGGATTTCAATGAGCAGTTCTTC. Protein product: CASAGGDFNEQFF.

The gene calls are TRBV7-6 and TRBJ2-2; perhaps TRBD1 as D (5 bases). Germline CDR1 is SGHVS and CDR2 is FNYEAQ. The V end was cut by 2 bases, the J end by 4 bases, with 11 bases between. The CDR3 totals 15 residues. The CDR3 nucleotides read TGTGCCAGCAGCTTAACCTCAGGGATCACCGGGGAGCTGTTTTTT. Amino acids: CASSLTSGITGELFF.

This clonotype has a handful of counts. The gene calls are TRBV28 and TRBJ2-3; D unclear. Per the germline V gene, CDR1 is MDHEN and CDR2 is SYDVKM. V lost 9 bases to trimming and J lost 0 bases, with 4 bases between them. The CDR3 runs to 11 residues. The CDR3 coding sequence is TGTGCCAGTTACAGCACAGATACGCAGTATTTT. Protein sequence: CASYSTDTQYF.

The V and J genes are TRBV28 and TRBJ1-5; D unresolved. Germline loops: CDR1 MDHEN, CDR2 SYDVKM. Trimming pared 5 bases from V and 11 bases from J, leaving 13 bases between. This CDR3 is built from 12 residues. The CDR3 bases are TGTGCCAGCAGTATTGTGCCCGGATCCCAGCATTTT. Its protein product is CASSIVPGSQHF.

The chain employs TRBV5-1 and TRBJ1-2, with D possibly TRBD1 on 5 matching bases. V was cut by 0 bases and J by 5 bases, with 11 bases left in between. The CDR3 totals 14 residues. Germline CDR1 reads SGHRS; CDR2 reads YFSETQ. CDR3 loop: CASSLADSGYGYTF. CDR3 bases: TGCGCCAGCAGCTTGGCAGACAGCGGTTATGGCTACACCTTC.

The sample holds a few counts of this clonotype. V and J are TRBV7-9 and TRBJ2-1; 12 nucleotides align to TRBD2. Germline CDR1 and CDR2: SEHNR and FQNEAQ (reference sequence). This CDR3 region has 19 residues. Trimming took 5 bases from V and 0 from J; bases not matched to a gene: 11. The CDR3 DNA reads TGTGCCAGCAGCGCACCTAGCGGGAGGGAGTTCACCTCCTACAATGAGCAGTTCTTC. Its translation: CASSAPSGREFTSYNEQFF.

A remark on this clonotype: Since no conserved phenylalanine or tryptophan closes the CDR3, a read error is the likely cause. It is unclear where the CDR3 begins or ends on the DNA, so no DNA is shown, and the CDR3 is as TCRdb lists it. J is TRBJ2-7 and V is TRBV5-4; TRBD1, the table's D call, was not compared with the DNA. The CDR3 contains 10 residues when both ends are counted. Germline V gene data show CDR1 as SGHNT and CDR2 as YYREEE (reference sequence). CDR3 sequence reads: CASSMRGFAL.